This TCR beta chain was captured by sequencing in a study of response to subunit inactivated influenza vaccine. The study's findings and limits: With each seasonal influenza vaccination, the authors suggested, few new T cells are recruited.

TCRdb ran MiXCR on the RT-PCR reads and lists one entry per CDR3 protein. Of 400,000 to 650,000 distinct CDR3 sequences detected, roughly 7.6% appear once; the ten largest clones hold around 13%. This clonotype was seen a few times. Its target is unknown. The receptor's source is a man aged 50 to 69 who received an inactivated influenza vaccine. Sequencing was performed on PBMCs from blood, taken around 25 months after vaccination.

As DNA, the CDR3 is TGCAGTGCTAGAGATAGGGGACAGTCCTTCTACGAGCAGTACTTC. It encodes CSARDRGQSFYEQYF. The genes are TRBV20-1 and TRBJ2-7; TRBD1 matches at 7 bases. The V gene end was trimmed by 0 bases and the J gene end by 3 bases; junction bases not matched to a gene: 8. CDR3 length: 15 amino acids. Per germline, CDR1 DFQATT and CDR2 SNEGSKA (reference sequence).